Sequencing of this T cell receptor beta chain was carried out in a study of CXCR3-negative and CXCR3-positive naive CD8 T cells. TRB cDNA libraries were made by UMI-labeled 5' RACE. Reanalyzing the 5' RACE reads, TCRdb keeps one entry per CDR3 protein, without DNA. The sample spans about 110,000 distinct CDR3 sequences; the ten largest clones claim 0.35% to 0.4%. There are 13 residues in the CDR3. Germline V gene data show CDR1 as SNHLY and CDR2 as FYNNEI. Naive CD8+ T cells showed CD45RO-CCR7+CD27+CD95-. A word on this clonotype: Its matching antigen is unknown.

Points from the study as a whole: CXCR3-positive naive cells carried more hydrophobic TRB CDR3s than CXCR3-negative ones. For memory CD8+ cells diversity was much lower, but both naive subsets had comparably high diversity. The naive subsets expressed comparable surface CD5, and the authors inferred TCR strength from TRB CDR3 properties. Fresh PBMCs went into most assays, and CXCR3 expression partly declined after cryopreservation.

The receptor was derived from a human donor in good health. Some clones in this sample may be carry-over from other donors' samples. Sequencing used naive CXCR3+ CD8+ T cells from blood. Subset denoted: CD45RO-CCR7+CD27+CD95- naive CD8+ T cells expressing CXCR3 (TNR3+). The rearrangement joins TRBV2 to TRBJ2-7. The CDR3 spells CASRDRSRYEQYF.